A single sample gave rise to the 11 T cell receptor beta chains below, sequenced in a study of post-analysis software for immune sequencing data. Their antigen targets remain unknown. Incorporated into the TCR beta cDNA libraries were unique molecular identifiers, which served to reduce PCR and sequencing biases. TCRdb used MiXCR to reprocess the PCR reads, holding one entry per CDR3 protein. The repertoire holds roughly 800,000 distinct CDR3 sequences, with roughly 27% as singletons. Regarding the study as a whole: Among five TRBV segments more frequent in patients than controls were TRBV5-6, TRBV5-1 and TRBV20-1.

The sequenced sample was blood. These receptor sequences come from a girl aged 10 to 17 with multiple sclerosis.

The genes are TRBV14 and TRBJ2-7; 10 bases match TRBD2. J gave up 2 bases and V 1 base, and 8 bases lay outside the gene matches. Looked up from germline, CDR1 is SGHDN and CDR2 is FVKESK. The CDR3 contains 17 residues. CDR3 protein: CASSQAMSSGSAYEQYF. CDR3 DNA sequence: TGTGCCAGCAGCCAAGCAATGTCTAGCGGGAGTGCCTACGAGCAGTACTTC.

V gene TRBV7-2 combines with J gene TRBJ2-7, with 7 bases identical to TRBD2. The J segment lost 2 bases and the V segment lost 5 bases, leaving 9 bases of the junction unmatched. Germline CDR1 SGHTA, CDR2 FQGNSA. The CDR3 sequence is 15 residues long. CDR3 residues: CASSPERGPPYEQYF. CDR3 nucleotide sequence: TGTGCCAGCAGCCCAGAGCGGGGCCCACCCTACGAGCAGTACTTC.

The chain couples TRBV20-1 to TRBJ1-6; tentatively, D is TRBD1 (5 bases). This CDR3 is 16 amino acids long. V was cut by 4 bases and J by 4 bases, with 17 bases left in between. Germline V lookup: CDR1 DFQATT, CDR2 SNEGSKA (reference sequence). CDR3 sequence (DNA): TGCAGTGCTAATATACGGGGGTGGGGTTATAATTCACCCCTCCACTTT. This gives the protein CSANIRGWGYNSPLHF.

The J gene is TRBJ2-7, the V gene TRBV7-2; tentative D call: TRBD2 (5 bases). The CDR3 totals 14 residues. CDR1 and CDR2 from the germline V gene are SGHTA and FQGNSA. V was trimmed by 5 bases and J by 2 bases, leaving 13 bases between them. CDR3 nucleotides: TGTGCCAGCAGCCCAGCTCGGAGGACCTACGAGCAGTACTTC. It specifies CASSPARRTYEQYF.

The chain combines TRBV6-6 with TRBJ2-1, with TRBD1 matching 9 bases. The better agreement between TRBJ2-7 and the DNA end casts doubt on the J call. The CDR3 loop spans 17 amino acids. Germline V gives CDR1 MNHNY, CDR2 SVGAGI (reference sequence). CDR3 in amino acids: CASSLTHPGQGQYEQYF. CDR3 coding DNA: TGTGCCAGCAGTTTGACTCATCCGGGACAGGGACAATACGAGCAGTACTTC.

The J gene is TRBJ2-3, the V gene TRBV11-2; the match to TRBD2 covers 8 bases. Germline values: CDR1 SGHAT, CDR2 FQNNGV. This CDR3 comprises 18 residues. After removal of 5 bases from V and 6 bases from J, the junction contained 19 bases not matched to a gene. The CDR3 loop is CASSPRPGTRIGSDTQYF. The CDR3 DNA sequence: TGTGCCAGCAGCCCCCGACCCGGGACTAGAATTGGATCTGATACGCAGTATTTT.

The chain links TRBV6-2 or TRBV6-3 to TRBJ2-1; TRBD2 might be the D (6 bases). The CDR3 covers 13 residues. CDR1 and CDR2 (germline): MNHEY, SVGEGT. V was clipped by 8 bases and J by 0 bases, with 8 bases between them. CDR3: CASRDSSYNEQFF. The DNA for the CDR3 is TGTGCCAGCCGGGACTCCTCCTACAATGAGCAGTTCTTC.

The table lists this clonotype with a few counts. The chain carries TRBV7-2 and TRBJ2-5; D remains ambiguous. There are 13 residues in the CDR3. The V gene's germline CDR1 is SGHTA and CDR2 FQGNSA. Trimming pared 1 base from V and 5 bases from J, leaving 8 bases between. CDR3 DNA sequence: TGTGCCAGCAGCTTAGGACCAGCGGAGACCCAGTACTTC. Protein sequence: CASSLGPAETQYF.

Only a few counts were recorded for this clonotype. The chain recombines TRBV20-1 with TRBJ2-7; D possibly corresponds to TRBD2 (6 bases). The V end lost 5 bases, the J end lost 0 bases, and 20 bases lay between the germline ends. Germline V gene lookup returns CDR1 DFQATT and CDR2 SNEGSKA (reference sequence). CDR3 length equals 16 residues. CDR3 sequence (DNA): TGCAGTGCTGATCCACTGGGACGGGAGAGCTCCTACGAGCAGTACTTC. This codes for CSADPLGRESSYEQYF.

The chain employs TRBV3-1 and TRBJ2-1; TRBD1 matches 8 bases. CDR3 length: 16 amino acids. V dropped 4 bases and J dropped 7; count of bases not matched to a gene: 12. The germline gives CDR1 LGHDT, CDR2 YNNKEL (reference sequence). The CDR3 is CASSPTLRQGKNEQFF. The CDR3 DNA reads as TGTGCCAGCAGCCCCACCCTGCGACAGGGGAAGAATGAGCAGTTCTTC.

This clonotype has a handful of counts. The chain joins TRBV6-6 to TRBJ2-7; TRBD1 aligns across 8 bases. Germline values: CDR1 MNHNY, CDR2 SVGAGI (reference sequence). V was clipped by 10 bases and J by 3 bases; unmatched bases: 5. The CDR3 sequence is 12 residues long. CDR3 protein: CATTTGVYEQYF. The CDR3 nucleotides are TGTGCCACAACGACAGGGGTCTACGAGCAGTACTTC.